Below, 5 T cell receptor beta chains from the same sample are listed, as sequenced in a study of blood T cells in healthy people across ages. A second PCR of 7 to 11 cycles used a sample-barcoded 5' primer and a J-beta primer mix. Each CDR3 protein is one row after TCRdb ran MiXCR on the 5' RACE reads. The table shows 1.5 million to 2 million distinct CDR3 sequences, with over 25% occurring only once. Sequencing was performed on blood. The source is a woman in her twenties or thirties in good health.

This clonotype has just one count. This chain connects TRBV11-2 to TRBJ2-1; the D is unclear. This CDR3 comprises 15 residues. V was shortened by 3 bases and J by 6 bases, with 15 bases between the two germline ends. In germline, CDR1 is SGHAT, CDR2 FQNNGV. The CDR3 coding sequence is TGTGCCAGCAGCTTCCATTCCGGCCTTCCCAATGAGCAGTTCTTC. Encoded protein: CASSFHSGLPNEQFF.

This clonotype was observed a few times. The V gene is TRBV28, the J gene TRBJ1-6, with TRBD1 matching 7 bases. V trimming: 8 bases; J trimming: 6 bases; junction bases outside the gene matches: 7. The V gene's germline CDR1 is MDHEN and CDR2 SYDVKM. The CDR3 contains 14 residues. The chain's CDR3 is CASRQGTSNSPLHF. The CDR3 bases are TGTGCCAGCCGACAGGGTACCAGTAATTCACCCCTCCACTTT.

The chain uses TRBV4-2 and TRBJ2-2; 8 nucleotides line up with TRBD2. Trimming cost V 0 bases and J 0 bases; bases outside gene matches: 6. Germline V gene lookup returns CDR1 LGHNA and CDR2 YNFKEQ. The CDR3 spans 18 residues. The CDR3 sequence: CASSQDVSGGPNTGELFF. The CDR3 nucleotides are TGTGCCAGCAGCCAAGATGTAAGCGGGGGACCGAACACCGGGGAGCTGTTTTTT.

Written as DNA, the CDR3 is TGCAGTGCTATTCATGTTGGGACTAGCGGATACAATGAGCAGTACTTC. As protein: CSAIHVGTSGYNEQYF. J is TRBJ2-5 and V is TRBV20-1, with 11 bases fitting TRBD2. The length of the CDR3 is 16 residues. With 4 bases clipped from V and 11 bases from J, the junction kept 18 bases outside the gene matches. CDR1 is DFQATT, CDR2 SNEGSKA, per germline (reference sequence).

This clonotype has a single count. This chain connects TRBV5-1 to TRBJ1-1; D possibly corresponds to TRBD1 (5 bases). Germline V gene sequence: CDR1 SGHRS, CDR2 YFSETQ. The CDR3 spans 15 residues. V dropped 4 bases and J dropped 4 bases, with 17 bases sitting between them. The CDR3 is CASSLTGSRGTEAFF. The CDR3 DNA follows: TGCGCCAGCAGCCTAACAGGTTCGAGGGGCACTGAAGCTTTCTTT.